Shown below are 26 T cell receptor beta chains from a single sample sequenced in a study of T cell repertoires in cytomegalovirus infection. TCRdb re-derived calls from the reads in MiXCR, one entry per CDR3 protein. The sample records about 270,000 distinct CDR3 sequences, around 20% being singletons. These receptors are not linked to any known antigen. Source: cultured PBMCs, taken from culture after CMV antigen stimulation. These receptors came from a human donor in good health (CMV status not recorded). Some clones in this sample may be carry-over from other donors' samples.

J is TRBJ2-1 and V is TRBV9, with D perhaps matching TRBD1 (6 bases). Between the trimmed V and J ends, which lost 0 bases and 7 bases, there was a span of 11 bases. The CDR3 runs 14 residues. The germline gives CDR1 SGDLS, CDR2 YYNGEE. Here the CDR3 reads CASSVEQGPNEQFF. DNA for the CDR3: TGTGCCAGCAGCGTAGAACAGGGCCCTAATGAGCAGTTCTTC.

In this sample, this clonotype turned up many times. The genes are TRBV7-2 and TRBJ2-1; maybe TRBD2 (6 bases). Trimming removed 3 bases from V and 7 bases from J, with 19 bases in between. Looked up from germline, CDR1 is SGHTA and CDR2 is FQGNSA. The length of the CDR3 is 16 residues. The CDR3 protein is CASSFMTGLTINEQFF. The CDR3 DNA sequence: TGTGCCAGCAGCTTCATGACGGGACTCACCATTAATGAGCAGTTCTTC.

There are a few counts of this clonotype. The chain has TRBV6-5 and TRBJ2-7; 7 bases map to TRBD1. The CDR3 contains 13 residues. The V segment lost 3 bases and the J segment 7 bases; nucleotides outside the gene matches: 6. Germline-derived CDR1 and CDR2 are MNHEY and SVGAGI. CDR3 sequence reads: CASSYTGQLEQYF. CDR3 nucleotide sequence: TGTGCCAGCAGTTATACGGGACAGTTGGAGCAGTACTTC.

This clonotype was seen repeatedly, ten times or more. V gene TRBV7-8 combines with J gene TRBJ1-1, with TRBD1 as a possible D gene (5 bases). V shed 5 bases and J shed 1 base, with 8 bases lying between them. CDR3 length equals 13 residues. CDR1 is SGHVS and CDR2 is FQNEAQ in the germline V gene. CDR3 in amino acids: CASSRGGNTEAFF. The CDR3 DNA sequence: TGTGCCAGCAGCCGCGGGGGGAACACTGAAGCTTTCTTT.

The chain recombines TRBV11-3 with TRBJ2-1; 7 bases are a match to TRBD2. The trim removed 5 bases at V and 3 bases at J, leaving 10 bases unmatched. From germline, CDR1 is SGHNT and CDR2 YENEEA. This CDR3 has 16 residues. CDR3 nucleotide sequence: TGTGCCAGCAGCCCCGGGGCGGGAGTGGGCTACAATGAGCAGTTCTTC. It encodes CASSPGAGVGYNEQFF.

The V and J genes are TRBV11-3 and TRBJ2-3; D gene unclear. Deletions cut 0 bases from V and 6 bases from J, with 7 bases between. Germline lookup yields CDR1 SGHNT and CDR2 YENEEA. CDR3 length: 13 residues. The CDR3 region is CASSLDYGDTQYF. CDR3 bases: TGTGCCAGCAGCTTAGATTATGGTGATACGCAGTATTTT.

This clonotype was recorded a few times. CDR3 nucleotide sequence: TGTGCCAGCAGCTCGGAGGTGGAACAGCCCCAGCATTTT. Encoded protein: CASSSEVEQPQHF. The J gene is TRBJ1-5, the V gene TRBV6-2 or TRBV6-3; no clear D. Germline CDR1 reads MNHEY; CDR2 reads SVGEGT. V was cut by 6 bases and J by 7 bases, with 13 bases left in between. CDR3 length equals 13 residues.

The CDR3 DNA reads TGTGCCAGCAGCCAAGGGGCCGTCTATGGCTACACCTTC. Translated, it gives CASSQGAVYGYTF. The chain couples TRBV14 to TRBJ1-2, with unresolved D. The V end was cut by 1 base, the J end by 4 bases, with 7 bases between. Per the germline V gene, CDR1 is SGHDN and CDR2 is FVKESK. The CDR3 spans 13 residues.

This clonotype was observed many times. The chain combines TRBV28 with TRBJ1-5; D call uncertain. This CDR3 is 18 amino acids long. Germline CDR1 reads MDHEN; CDR2 reads SYDVKM. V gave up 7 bases and J gave up 1 base, with 23 bases separating them. As DNA, the CDR3 is TGTGCCAGCAACGAAAGGGCCAGAGGTCGGAGGAGCAATCAGCCCCAGCATTTT. As protein: CASNERARGRRSNQPQHF.

This clonotype showed up many times. The gene calls are TRBV7-2 and TRBJ1-2, with TRBD1 matching over 7 bases. The CDR3 extends over 14 amino acids. CDR1 and CDR2 from the germline V gene are SGHTA and FQGNSA. Losses at the gene ends were 5 bases for V and 1 base for J; bases not matched to a gene: 4. The CDR3 DNA follows: TGTGCCAGCAGCCCAGGGGACAGTAACTATGGCTACACCTTC. It is translated as CASSPGDSNYGYTF.

This clonotype has a handful of counts. At one end, the junction sequence differs from germline, possibly due to a read error. The chain joins TRBV9 to TRBJ2-1; TRBD2 agrees at 7 bases. CDR3 length: 14 amino acids. Looked up from germline, CDR1 is SGDLS and CDR2 is YYNGEE. CDR3 sequence reads: CASSSGSRRELQLF. The CDR3, as DNA: TGTGCCAGCAGCTCCGGGTCCCGGCGGGAGTTACAGCTCTTC.

This clonotype was picked up a small number of times. CDR3 amino acids: CASSSSGGRSSYNEQFF. CDR3 bases: TGTGCCAGCAGTTCCTCAGGGGGGAGGAGCTCCTACAATGAGCAGTTCTTC. The rearrangement uses TRBV12-3 or TRBV12-4 and TRBJ2-1; D might be TRBD1 (7 bases). The V gene lost 4 bases and the J gene lost 0 bases, with 16 bases spanning the gap. This CDR3 is built from 17 residues.

This clonotype was picked up a small number of times. The V gene is TRBV18, the J gene TRBJ1-2, with D unclear. Germline CDR1 KGHSH, CDR2 LQKENI. With 4 bases removed from V and 3 bases from J, the gap between germline ends came to 12 bases. CDR3 length: 14 amino acids. CDR3: CASSLSDGHYGYTF. In DNA form, the CDR3 reads TGTGCCAGCTCACTTTCGGACGGCCACTATGGCTACACCTTC.

A single count supports this clonotype. The genes are TRBV19 and TRBJ2-1, with 9 positions matching TRBD2. The CDR3 extends over 16 amino acids. Germline V gene sequence: CDR1 LNHDA, CDR2 SQIVND (reference sequence). Germline trimming cut 6 bases from V and 9 bases from J; bases unmatched to any gene: 15. CDR3 DNA: TGTGCCAGTAGCAACACTCCGAAAGCGGGAGGAGGTGAGCAGTTCTTC. Amino acids: CASSNTPKAGGGEQFF.

Written as DNA, the CDR3 is TGTGCCAGCAGCGCCGGGCCGATGGAAGGCTACACCTTC. It translates to CASSAGPMEGYTF. This chain joins TRBV11-3 and TRBJ1-2; D is unclear. Trimming took off 5 bases at V and 8 bases at J, with 15 bases between the two ends. The CDR3 consists of 13 residues. Germline V gene sequence: CDR1 SGHNT, CDR2 YENEEA.

This sequence joins TRBV28 and TRBJ1-5, with D possibly matching TRBD1 (6 bases). CDR3 length equals 14 residues. Germline V gene sequence: CDR1 MDHEN, CDR2 SYDVKM. Trimming took off 6 bases at V and 6 bases at J, with 15 bases between the two ends. CDR3 sequence (DNA): TGTGCCAGCAGACCCGACAGAGGGGGTCAGCCCCAGCATTTT. It encodes CASRPDRGGQPQHF. The full variable domain, in which reference TRBV28 and TRBJ1-5 provide the parts outside the CDR3, is DVKVTQSSRYLVKRTGEKVFLECVQDMDHENMFWYRQDPGLGLRLIYFSYDVKMKEKGDIPEGYSVSREKKERFSLILESASTNQTSMYLCASRPDRGGQPQHFGDGTRLSIL.

This clonotype was picked up a small number of times. The chain carries TRBV27 and TRBJ1-2; maybe TRBD1 (6 bases). The germline V and J ends were trimmed by 5 bases and 6 bases, with 13 bases remaining between them. CDR3 length equals 13 residues. Germline V gene data show CDR1 as MNHEY and CDR2 as SMNVEV (reference sequence). This CDR3 reads CASSTTGRDGYTF. The CDR3 coding sequence is TGTGCCAGCAGTACAACAGGGAGGGATGGCTACACCTTC.

In its sample, this clonotype was seen many times. The chain carries TRBV11-1 and TRBJ1-1, with D maybe TRBD1 (6 bases). CDR1 SGHAT and CDR2 FQDESV come from the germline V gene (reference sequence). Trimming shortened V by 5 bases and J by 1 base, and 17 bases separated the two germline ends. CDR3 size: 16 residues. The chain's CDR3 is CASSKFPGQTNTEAFF. In DNA, the CDR3 is TGTGCCAGCAGCAAATTTCCCGGACAGACGAACACTGAAGCTTTCTTT.

A note on this clonotype: Germline is not matched at one junction end, which may reflect a read error. The J gene is TRBJ2-7, the V gene TRBV7-2; TRBD2 matches at 7 bases. The germline V gene has CDR1 SGHTA and CDR2 FQGNSA. This CDR3 contains 15 residues. Here the CDR3 reads CASSPLGGSPLERYF. The DNA of the CDR3 is TGTGCCAGCAGCCCCCTGGGCGGGAGTCCCCTCGAGCGGTACTTC.

This chain uses TRBV20-1 with TRBJ2-7; D not certain. V was pared by 3 bases and J by 3 bases, with 18 bases between. CDR1 and CDR2 from the germline V gene are DFQATT and SNEGSKA (reference sequence). This CDR3 spans 15 amino acids. The DNA of the CDR3 is TGCAGTGCTAGTTTCGGATTAGTCCCCCTCTACGAGCAGTACTTC. It is translated as CSASFGLVPLYEQYF.

This chain joins TRBV4-2 and TRBJ2-1; 10 positions match TRBD2. V shed 2 bases, J shed 7 bases, and the junction held 11 bases outside the gene matches. CDR1 is LGHNA, CDR2 YNFKEQ, per germline. This CDR3 contains 17 residues. CDR3 nucleotides: TGTGCCAGCAGCCAATCATGGGTGACTAGCGGGTGGAATGAGCAGTTCTTC. Translation: CASSQSWVTSGWNEQFF.

This clonotype was seen ten or more times. The chain couples TRBV7-9 to TRBJ2-5; D call uncertain. The CDR3 is 15 residues long. CDR1 and CDR2 (germline): SEHNR, FQNEAQ (reference sequence). V was pared by 1 base and J by 3 bases, with 12 bases between. DNA of the CDR3: TGTGCCAGCAGCTTAGGAGCCTTATCTAAAGAGACCCAGTACTTC. Translated, it gives CASSLGALSKETQYF.

V usage is TRBV6-5 and J usage is TRBJ2-3; TRBD1 matches 8 bases. This CDR3 is built from 15 residues. CDR1 is MNHEY, CDR2 SVGAGI, per germline. The V gene end was trimmed by 7 bases and the J gene end by 2 bases; junction bases not matched to a gene: 8. The CDR3 DNA reads TGTGCCAGCATAAAAACGGGACAGGACACAGATACGCAGTATTTT. It yields the protein CASIKTGQDTDTQYF.

This clonotype was found a few times. The chain employs TRBV19 and TRBJ2-1; D is perhaps TRBD1 (7 bases). The CDR3 extends over 14 amino acids. V was cut by 7 bases and J by 7 bases, with 17 bases left in between. The germline gives CDR1 LNHDA, CDR2 SQIVND (reference sequence). The CDR3 bases are TGTGCCAGTACCCCCAGGGGGGCGTCGAATGAGCAGTTCTTC. Amino acid sequence: CASTPRGASNEQFF.

This chain uses TRBV27 with TRBJ2-1; no definite D call. V shed 2 bases and J shed 9 bases, with 8 bases lying between them. The germline CDR1 and CDR2 sequences are MNHEY and SMNVEV (reference sequence). This CDR3 spans 12 amino acids. CDR3 sequence reads: CASSLLGSEQFF. The CDR3 DNA is TGTGCCAGCAGTTTACTGGGTAGTGAGCAGTTCTTC.

This clonotype has a count of ten or more. The rearrangement uses TRBV6-2 or TRBV6-3 and TRBJ1-2, with a possible D match to TRBD1 (6 bases). Germline-derived CDR1 and CDR2 are MNHEY and SVGEGT. The CDR3 loop spans 13 amino acids. Trimming took 8 bases from V and 4 from J, leaving 14 bases between them. The CDR3: CASCEGGTYGYTF. CDR3 coding DNA: TGTGCCAGCTGCGAAGGGGGTACCTATGGCTACACCTTC.